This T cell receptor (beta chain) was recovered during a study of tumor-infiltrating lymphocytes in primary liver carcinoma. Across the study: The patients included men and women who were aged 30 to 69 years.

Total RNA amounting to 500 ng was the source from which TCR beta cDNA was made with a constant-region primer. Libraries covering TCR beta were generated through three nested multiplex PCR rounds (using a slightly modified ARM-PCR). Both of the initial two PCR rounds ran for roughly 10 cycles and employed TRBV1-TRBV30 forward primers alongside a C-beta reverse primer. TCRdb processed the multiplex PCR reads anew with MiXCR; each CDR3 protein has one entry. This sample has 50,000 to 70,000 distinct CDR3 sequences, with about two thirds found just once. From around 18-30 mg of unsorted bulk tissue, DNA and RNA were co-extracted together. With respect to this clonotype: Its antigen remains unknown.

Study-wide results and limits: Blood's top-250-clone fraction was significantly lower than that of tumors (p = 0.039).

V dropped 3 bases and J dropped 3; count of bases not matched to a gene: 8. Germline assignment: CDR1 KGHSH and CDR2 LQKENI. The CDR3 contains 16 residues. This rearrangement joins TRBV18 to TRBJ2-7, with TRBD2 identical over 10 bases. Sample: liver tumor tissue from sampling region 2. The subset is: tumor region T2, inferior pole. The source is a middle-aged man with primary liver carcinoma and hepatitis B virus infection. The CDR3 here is CASSPPSGSSHYEQYF. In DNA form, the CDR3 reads TGTGCCAGCTCACCGCCTAGCGGGAGTTCCCACTACGAGCAGTACTTC.